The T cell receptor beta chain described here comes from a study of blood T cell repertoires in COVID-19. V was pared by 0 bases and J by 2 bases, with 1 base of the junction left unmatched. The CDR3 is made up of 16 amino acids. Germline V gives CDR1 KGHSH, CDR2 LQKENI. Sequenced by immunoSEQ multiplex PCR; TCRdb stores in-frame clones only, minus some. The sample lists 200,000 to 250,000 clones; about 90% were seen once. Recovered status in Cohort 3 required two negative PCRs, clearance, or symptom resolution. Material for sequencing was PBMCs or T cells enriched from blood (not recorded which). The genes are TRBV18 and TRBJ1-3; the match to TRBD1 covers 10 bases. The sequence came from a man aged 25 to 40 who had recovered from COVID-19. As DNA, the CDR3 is TGTGCCAGCTCACCACCGGGACAGGGGACTGGAAACACCATATATTTT. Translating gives CASSPPGQGTGNTIYF.